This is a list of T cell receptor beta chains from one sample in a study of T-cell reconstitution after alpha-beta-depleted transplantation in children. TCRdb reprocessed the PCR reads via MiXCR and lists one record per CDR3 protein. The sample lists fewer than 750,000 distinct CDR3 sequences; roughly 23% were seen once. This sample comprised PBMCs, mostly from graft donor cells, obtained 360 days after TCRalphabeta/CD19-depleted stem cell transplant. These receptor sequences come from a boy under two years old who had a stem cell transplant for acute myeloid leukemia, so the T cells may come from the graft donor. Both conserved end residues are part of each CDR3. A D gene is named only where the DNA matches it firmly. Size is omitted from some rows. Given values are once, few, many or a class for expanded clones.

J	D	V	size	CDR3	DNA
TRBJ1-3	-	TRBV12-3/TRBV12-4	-	CASDSLDGNTIYF	TGTGCCAGCGACAGTCTAGACGGAAACACCATATATTTT
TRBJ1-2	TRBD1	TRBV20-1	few	CSAGRQGYGYTF	TGCAGTGCTGGCAGACAGGGTTATGGCTACACCTTC
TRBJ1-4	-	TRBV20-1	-	CSTPDSADEKLFF	TGCAGTACTCCGGACAGCGCTGATGAAAAACTGTTTTTT
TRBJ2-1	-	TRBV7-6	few	CASSFRGTAYNEQFF	TGTGCCAGCAGCTTTCGGGGCACGGCCTACAATGAGCAGTTCTTC
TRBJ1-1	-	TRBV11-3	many	CASSLSMDTEAFF	TGTGCCAGCAGCTTGTCGATGGACACTGAAGCTTTCTTT
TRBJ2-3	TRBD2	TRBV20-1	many	CSASRPGLAGTDTQYF	TGCAGTGCTAGTAGGCCAGGACTAGCGGGGACAGATACGCAGTATTTT
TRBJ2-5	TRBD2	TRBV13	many	CASSSTGGTLETQYF	TGTGCCAGCAGCTCAACGGGGGGGACTCTGGAGACCCAGTACTTC
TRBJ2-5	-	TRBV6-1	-	CASAIPGAAWETQYF	TGTGCCAGCGCCATCCCGGGAGCGGCATGGGAGACCCAGTACTTC
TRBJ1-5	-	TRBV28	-	CASSYPDRTYSNQPQHF	TGTGCCAGCAGTTATCCGGACAGAACTTATAGCAATCAGCCCCAGCATTTT
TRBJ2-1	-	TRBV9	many	CASSRLTTVSYNEQFF	TGTGCCAGCAGCAGATTAACGACGGTCTCCTACAATGAGCAGTTCTTC
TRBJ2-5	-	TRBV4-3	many	CASSQDYGAEWPETQYF	TGCGCCAGCAGCCAAGATTATGGGGCTGAGTGGCCTGAGACCCAGTACTTC
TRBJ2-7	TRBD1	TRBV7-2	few	CASRPGGIHEQYF	TGTGCCAGCAGACCAGGGGGCATCCACGAGCAGTACTTC
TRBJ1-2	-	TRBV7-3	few	CASSLTGTSYGYTF	TGTGCCAGCAGCTTAACCGGGACAAGCTATGGCTACACCTTC
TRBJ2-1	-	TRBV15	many	CATSRDGGSSYNEQFF	TGTGCCACCAGCAGAGATGGGGGCAGCTCCTACAATGAGCAGTTCTTC
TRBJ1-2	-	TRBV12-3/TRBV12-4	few	CASSVSDHYGYTF	TGTGCCAGCAGCGTATCAGACCACTATGGCTACACCTTC
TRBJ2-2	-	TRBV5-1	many	CASSWDGNTGELFF	TGCGCCAGCAGCTGGGATGGAAACACCGGGGAGCTGTTTTTT
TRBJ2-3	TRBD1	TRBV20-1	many	CSAHTTGGETDTQYF	TGCAGTGCGCATACAACAGGGGGCGAGACAGATACGCAGTATTTT
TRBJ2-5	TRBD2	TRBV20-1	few	CSAPRVILAGSTEETQYF	TGCAGTGCTCCCCGGGTGATCTTAGCGGGGAGTACCGAAGAGACCCAGTACTTC
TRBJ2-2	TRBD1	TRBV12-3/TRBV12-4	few	CASSRDRVRTGELFF	TGTGCCAGCAGTAGAGACAGGGTCCGAACCGGGGAGCTGTTTTTT
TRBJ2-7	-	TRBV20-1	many	CSARDLYEQYF	TGCAGTGCTAGAGATCTCTACGAGCAGTACTTC
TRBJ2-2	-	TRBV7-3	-	CASSFGASRTGELFF	TGTGCCAGCAGCTTCGGGGCCTCGAGGACCGGGGAGCTGTTTTTT
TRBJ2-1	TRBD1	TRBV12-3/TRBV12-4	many	CASSFRYRGNEQFF	TGTGCCAGCAGTTTTAGGTACAGGGGCAATGAGCAGTTCTTC
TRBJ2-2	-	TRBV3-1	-	CASSQDPYTGELFF	TGTGCCAGCAGCCAAGACCCTTACACCGGGGAGCTGTTTTTT
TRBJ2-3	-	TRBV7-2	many	CASSLGGTHTDTQYF	TGTGCCAGCAGCTTAGGCGGGACGCACACAGATACGCAGTATTTT
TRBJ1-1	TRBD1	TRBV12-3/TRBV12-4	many	CASTDRGWNTEAFF	TGTGCCAGCACCGACAGGGGGTGGAACACTGAAGCTTTCTTT
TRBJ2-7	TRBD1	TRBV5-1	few	CASSPRKGATSYEQYF	TGCGCCAGCAGCCCTCGTAAGGGGGCAACATCCTACGAGCAGTACTTC
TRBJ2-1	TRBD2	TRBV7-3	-	CASSFSSGIYNEQFF	TGTGCCAGCAGCTTCTCTAGCGGTATCTACAATGAGCAGTTCTTC
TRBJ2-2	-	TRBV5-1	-	CASVAEGEITGELFF	TGCGCCAGCGTTGCCGAGGGGGAGATCACCGGGGAGCTGTTTTTT
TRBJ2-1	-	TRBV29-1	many	CSVEGRGRGQFF	TGCAGCGTTGAGGGGCGGGGTAGGGGGCAGTTCTTC